The entry below describes one TCR beta chain. These data originate in a study of technical replicates of blood from a few donors. The CDR3 has 14 residues. Using immunoSEQ multiplex PCR, the repertoire was profiled, and TCRdb retains in-frame clones only, with some absent. Of 9,000 to 15,000 clones listed, 85% to 95% are singletons. This TCR came from a human donor in good health. Material for sequencing was PBMCs. The genes are TRBV12-1 and TRBJ1-1. TRBV12-1 is an annotated pseudogene. CDR3 in amino acids: CASSFAPPGAEAFF. DNA for the CDR3: TGTGCCAGCAGCTTTGCGCCCCCCGGGGCTGAAGCTTTCTTT.